In this sample, the clone carrying this TCR beta chain turned up a few times. MiXCR, applied by TCRdb to the 5' RACE reads, yields one record per CDR3 protein. The sample includes 640,000 or so distinct CDR3 sequences, approximately 6% of them seen just once. The CDR3 runs to 12 residues. Germline-derived CDR1 and CDR2 are KGHDR and SFDVKD. The V end lost 9 bases, the J end lost 8 bases, and 13 bases lay between the germline ends. These data are taken from a study of identical twins. The clonotype was recovered from a man younger than 35 in good health. This chain connects TRBV24-1 to TRBJ1-5; TRBD1 might be the D (5 bases). The specimen sequenced was naive T cells sorted from blood. The CDR3 DNA is TGTGCCACCGAAACGAGGGGTGAGCCCCAGCATTTT. It encodes CATETRGEPQHF.